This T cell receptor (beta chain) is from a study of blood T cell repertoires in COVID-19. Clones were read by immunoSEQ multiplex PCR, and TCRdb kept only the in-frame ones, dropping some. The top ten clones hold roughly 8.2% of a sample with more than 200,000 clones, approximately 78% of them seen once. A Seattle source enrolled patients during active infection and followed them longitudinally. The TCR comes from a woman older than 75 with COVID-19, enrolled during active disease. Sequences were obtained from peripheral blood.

CDR3 coding DNA: TGTGCCAGCAGTCGACAGGGGGCAGGGGAGCAGTTCTTC. Its translation: CASSRQGAGEQFF. The V and J genes are TRBV12-3 or TRBV12-4 and TRBJ2-1; 10 bases align to TRBD1. The J segment lost 10 bases and the V segment lost 5 bases, leaving 5 bases of the junction unmatched. This CDR3 has 13 residues.